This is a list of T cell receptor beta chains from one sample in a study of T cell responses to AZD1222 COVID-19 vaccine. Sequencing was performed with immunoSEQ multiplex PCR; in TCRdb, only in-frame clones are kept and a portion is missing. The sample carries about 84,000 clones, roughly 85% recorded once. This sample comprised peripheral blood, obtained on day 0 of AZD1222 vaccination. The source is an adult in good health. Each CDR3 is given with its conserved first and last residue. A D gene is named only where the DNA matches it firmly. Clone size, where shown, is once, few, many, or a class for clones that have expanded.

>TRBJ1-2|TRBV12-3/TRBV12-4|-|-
CASSPPGNYGYTF
TGTGCCAGCAGCCCACCGGGGAACTATGGCTACACCTTC
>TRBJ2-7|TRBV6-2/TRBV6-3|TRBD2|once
CASSLAVVLGEQYF
TGTGCCAGCAGCCTAGCGGTTGTACTGGGAGAGCAGTACTTC
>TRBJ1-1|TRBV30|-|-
CAWSVTGLNTEAFF
TGTGCCTGGAGTGTTACAGGACTAAACACTGAAGCTTTCTTT
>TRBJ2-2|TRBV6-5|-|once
CASSFSREIAGELFF
TGTGCCAGCAGTTTTTCCCGGGAGATAGCCGGGGAGCTGTTTTTT
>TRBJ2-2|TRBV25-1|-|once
CASKADTVNTGELFF
TGTGCCAGTAAGGCGGACACGGTGAACACCGGGGAGCTGTTTTTT
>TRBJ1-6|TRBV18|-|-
CASSSEPDSPLHF
TGTGCCAGCTCAAGCGAGCCGGATTCACCCCTCCACTTT
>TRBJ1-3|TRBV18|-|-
CASSLAGTSGNTIYF
TGTGCCAGCTCCCTAGCCGGGACCTCTGGAAACACCATATATTTT
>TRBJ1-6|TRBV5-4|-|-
CASSFRGRVSPLHF
TGTGCCAGCAGCTTTCGGGGGAGGGTTTCACCCCTCCACTTT
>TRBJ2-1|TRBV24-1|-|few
CATSDPGGSRGEQFF
TGTGCCACCAGTGATCCCGGCGGGTCCAGGGGTGAGCAGTTCTTC
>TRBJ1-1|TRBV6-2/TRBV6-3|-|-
CASSPLPFLVGTEAFF
TGTGCCAGCAGCCCCCTTCCGTTCCTCGTAGGGACTGAAGCTTTCTTT
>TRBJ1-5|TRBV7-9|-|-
CASSLGAGTPNQPQHF
TGTGCCAGCAGCTTAGGTGCCGGGACACCGAATCAGCCCCAGCATTTT
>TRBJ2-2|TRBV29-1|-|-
CSAETSGTQTGELFF
TGCAGCGCGGAAACTTCCGGGACCCAAACCGGGGAGCTGTTTTTT
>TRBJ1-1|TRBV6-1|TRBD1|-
CASSETGGFTEAFF
TGTGCCAGCAGTGAAACAGGGGGTTTCACTGAAGCTTTCTTT
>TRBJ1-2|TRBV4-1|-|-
CASSQDMEIYGYTF
TGCGCCAGCAGCCAAGATATGGAAATCTATGGCTACACCTTC
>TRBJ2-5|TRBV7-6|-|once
CASSRGGVGIKETQYF
TGTGCCAGCAGTCGCGGCGGGGTCGGGATTAAAGAGACCCAGTACTTC
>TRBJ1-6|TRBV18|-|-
CASSPGGRSSYNSPLHF
TGTGCCAGCTCACCTGGCGGGAGGAGCTCCTATAATTCACCCCTCCACTTT
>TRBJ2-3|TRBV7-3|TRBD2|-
CASSTAGTSVDTQYF
TGTGCCAGCAGCACCGCCGGGACTAGCGTAGATACGCAGTATTTT
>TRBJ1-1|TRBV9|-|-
CASSVGGKTRTEAFF
TGTGCCAGCAGCGTAGGGGGAAAGACGAGAACTGAAGCTTTCTTT
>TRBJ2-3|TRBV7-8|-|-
CASSPGFGDTQYF
TGTGCCAGCAGCCCCGGATTCGGGGATACGCAGTATTTT
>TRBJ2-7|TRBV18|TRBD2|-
CASSPTAGGLREQYF
TGTGCCAGCTCACCAACAGCGGGAGGATTACGAGAGCAGTACTTC
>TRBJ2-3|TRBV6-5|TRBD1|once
CASSYSGTGYTDTQYF
TGTGCCAGCAGTTACTCCGGGACAGGGTATACAGATACGCAGTATTTT
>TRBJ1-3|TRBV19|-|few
CASSSDGSSGNTIYF
TGTGCCAGTAGTTCGGACGGCAGCTCTGGAAACACCATATATTTT